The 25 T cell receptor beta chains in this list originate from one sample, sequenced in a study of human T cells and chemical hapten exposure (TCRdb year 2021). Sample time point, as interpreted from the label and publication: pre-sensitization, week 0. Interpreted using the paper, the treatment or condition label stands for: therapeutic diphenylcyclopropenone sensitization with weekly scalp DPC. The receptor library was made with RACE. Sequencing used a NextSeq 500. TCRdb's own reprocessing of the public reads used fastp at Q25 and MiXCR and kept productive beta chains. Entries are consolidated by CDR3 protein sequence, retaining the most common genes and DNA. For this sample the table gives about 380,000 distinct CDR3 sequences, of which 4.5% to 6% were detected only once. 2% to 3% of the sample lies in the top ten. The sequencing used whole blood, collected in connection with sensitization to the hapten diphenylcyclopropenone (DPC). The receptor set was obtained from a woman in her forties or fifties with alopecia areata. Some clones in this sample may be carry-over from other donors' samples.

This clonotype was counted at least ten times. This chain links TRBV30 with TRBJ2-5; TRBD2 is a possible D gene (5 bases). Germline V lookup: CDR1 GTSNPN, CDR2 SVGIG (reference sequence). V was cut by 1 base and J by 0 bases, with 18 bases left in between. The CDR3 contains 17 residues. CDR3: CAWSASLQRAHQETQYF. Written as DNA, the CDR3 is TGTGCCTGGAGTGCGTCCCTTCAGAGGGCCCACCAAGAGACCCAGTACTTC.

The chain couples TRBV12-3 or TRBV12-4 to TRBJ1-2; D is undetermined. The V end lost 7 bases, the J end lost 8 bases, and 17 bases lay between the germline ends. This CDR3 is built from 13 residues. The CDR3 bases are TGTGCCAGCACCCCCGCAGCGGTAGGAGGCTACACCTTC. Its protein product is CASTPAAVGGYTF.

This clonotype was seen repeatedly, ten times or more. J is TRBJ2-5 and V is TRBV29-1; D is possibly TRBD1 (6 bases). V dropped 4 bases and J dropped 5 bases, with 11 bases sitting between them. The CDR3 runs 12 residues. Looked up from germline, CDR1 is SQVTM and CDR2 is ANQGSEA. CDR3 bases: TGCAGCGTTGGCAGGGGCCCGGAGACCCAGTACTTC. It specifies CSVGRGPETQYF.

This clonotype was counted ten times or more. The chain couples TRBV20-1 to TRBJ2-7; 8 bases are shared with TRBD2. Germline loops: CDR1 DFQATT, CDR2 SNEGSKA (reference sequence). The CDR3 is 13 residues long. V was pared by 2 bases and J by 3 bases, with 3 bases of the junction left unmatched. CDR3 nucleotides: TGCAGTGCTAGAAGACTAGCGAACTACGAGCAGTACTTC. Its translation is CSARRLANYEQYF.

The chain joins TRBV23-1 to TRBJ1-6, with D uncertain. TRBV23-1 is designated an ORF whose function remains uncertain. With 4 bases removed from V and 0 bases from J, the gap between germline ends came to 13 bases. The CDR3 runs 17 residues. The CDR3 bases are TGCGCCAGCAGTCGTCCCCCACAACCCTCCTATAATTCACCCCTCCACTTT. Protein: CASSRPPQPSYNSPLHF.

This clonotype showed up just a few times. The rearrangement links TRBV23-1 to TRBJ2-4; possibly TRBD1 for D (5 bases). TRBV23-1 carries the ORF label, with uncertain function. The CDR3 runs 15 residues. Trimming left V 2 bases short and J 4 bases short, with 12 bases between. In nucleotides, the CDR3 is TGCGCCAGCAGTCAAAAGGGGCTAGGAAAAAACATTCAGTACTTC. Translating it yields CASSQKGLGKNIQYF.

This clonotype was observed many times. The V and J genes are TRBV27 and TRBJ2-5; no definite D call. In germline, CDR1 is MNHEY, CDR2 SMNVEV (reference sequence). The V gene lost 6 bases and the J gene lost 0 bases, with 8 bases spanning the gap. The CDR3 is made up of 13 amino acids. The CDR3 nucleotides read TGTGCCAGCAGGCGACCGTACCAAGAGACCCAGTACTTC. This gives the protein CASRRPYQETQYF.

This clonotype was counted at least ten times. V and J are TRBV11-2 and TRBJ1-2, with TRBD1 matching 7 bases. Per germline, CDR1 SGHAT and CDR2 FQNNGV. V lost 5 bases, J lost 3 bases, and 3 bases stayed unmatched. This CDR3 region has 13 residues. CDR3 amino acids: CASSPQGDYGYTF. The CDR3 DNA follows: TGTGCCAGCAGCCCGCAGGGGGACTATGGCTACACCTTC.

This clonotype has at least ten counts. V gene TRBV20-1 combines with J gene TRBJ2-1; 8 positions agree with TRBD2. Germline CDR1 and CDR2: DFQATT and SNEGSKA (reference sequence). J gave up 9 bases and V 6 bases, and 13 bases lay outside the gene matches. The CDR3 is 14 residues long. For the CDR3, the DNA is TGCAGTGCGTCATCGAGCGGGAGTAGATTTGAGCAGTTCTTC. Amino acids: CSASSSGSRFEQFF.

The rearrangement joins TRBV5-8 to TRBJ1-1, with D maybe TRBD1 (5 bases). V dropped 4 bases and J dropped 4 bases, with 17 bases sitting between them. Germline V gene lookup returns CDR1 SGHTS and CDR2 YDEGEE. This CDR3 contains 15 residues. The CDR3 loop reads CASSTGPQRSTEAFF. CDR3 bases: TGTGCCAGCAGCACGGGACCCCAGAGGAGCACTGAAGCTTTCTTT.

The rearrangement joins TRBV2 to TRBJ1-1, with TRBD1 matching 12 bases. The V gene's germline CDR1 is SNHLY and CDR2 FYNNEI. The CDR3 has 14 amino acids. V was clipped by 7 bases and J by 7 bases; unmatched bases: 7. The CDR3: CASIPGQGAGEAFF. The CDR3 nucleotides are TGTGCCAGCATTCCGGGACAGGGGGCCGGTGAAGCTTTCTTT.

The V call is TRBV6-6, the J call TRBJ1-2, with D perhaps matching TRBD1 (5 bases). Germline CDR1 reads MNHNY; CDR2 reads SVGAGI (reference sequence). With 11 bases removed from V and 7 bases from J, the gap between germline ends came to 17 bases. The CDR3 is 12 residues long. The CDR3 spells CASSAGGFGYTF. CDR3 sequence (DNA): TGTGCCTCTTCAGCTGGGGGGTTTGGCTACACCTTC.

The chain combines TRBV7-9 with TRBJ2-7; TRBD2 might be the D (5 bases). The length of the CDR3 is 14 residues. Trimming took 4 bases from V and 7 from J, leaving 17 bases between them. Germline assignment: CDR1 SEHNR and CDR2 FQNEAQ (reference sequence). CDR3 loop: CASSSSLDWREQYF. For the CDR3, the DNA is TGTGCCAGCAGCTCCTCCCTAGACTGGAGGGAGCAGTACTTC.

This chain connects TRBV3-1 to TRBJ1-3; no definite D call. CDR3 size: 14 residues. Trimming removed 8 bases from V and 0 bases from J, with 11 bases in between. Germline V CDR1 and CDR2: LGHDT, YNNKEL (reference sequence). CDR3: CASGQRSSGNTIYF. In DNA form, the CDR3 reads TGTGCCAGCGGGCAGCGAAGCTCTGGAAACACCATATATTTT.

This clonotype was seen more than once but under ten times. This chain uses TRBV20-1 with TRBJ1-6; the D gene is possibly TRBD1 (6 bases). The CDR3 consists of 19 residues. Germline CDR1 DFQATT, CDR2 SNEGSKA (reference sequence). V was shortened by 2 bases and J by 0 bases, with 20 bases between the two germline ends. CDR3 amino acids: CSARQDSLALSSYNSPLHF. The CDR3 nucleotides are TGCAGTGCTAGACAGGACAGCCTGGCGCTAAGCTCCTATAATTCACCCCTCCACTTT.

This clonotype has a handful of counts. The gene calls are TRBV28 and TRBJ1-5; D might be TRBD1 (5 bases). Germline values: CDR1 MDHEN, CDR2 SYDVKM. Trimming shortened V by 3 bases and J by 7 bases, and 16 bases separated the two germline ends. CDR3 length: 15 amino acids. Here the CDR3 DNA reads TGTGCCAGCAGTTTGGGGGGACTTCAAGGCCAGCCCCAGCATTTT. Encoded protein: CASSLGGLQGQPQHF.

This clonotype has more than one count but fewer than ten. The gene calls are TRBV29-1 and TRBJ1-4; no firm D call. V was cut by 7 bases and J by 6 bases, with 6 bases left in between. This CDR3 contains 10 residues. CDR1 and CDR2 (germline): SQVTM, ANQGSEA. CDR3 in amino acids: CSGGDEKLFF. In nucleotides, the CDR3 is TGCAGCGGCGGGGATGAAAAACTGTTTTTT.

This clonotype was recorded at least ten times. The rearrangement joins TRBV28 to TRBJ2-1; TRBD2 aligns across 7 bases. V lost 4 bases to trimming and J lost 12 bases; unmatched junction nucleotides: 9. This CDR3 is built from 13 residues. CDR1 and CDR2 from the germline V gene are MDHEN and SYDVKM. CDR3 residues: CASSSTSEAGQFF. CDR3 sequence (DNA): TGTGCCAGCAGTTCCACTAGCGAGGCCGGGCAGTTCTTC.

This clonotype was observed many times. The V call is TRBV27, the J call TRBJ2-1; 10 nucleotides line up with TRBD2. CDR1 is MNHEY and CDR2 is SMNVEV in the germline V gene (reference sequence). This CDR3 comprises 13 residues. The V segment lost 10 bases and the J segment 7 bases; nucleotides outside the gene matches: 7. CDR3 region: CATGTSGTNEQFF. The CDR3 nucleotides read TGTGCCACCGGTACTAGCGGGACGAATGAGCAGTTCTTC.

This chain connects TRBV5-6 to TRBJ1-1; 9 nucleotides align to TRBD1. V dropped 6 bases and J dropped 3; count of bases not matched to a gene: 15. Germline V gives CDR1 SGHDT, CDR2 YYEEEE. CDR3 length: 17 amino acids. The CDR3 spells CASTGGTGKWLDTEAFF. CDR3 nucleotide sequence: TGTGCCAGCACCGGCGGGACAGGGAAATGGTTGGACACTGAAGCTTTCTTT.

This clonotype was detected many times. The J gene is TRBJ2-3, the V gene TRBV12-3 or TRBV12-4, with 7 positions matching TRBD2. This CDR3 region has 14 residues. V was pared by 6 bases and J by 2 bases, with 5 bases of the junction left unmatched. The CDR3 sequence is CASSQAGTTDTQYF. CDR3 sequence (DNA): TGTGCCAGCAGCCAAGCGGGAACCACAGATACGCAGTATTTT.

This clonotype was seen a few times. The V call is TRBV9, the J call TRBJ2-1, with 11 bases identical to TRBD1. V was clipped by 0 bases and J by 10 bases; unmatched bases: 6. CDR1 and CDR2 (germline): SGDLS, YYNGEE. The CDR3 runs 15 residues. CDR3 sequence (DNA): TGTGCCAGCAGCGTAGATGGACAGGGGGCTCGGGAGCAGTTCTTC. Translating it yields CASSVDGQGAREQFF.

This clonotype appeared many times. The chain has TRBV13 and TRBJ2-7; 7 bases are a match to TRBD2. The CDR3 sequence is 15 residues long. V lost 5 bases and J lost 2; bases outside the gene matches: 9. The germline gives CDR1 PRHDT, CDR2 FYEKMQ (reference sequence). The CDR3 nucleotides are TGTGCCAGCAGCCTCAGCGGGGCTATGACCTACGAGCAGTACTTC. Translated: CASSLSGAMTYEQYF.

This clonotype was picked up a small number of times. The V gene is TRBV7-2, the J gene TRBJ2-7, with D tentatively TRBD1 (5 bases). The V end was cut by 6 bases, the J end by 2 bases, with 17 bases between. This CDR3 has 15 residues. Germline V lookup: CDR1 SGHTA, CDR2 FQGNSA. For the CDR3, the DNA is TGTGCCAGCAGTTTATCCCCCCAGGGTCCCTACGAGCAGTACTTC. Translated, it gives CASSLSPQGPYEQYF.

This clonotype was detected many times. Here the CDR3 DNA reads TGTGCCAGCAGCTTAGGGGGACAGGGGGAAACTGAAGCTTTCTTT. It specifies CASSLGGQGETEAFF. The chain links TRBV7-6 to TRBJ1-1; TRBD1 agrees at 11 bases. Germline assignment: CDR1 SGHVS and CDR2 FNYEAQ. After removal of 1 base from V and 5 bases from J, the junction contained 3 bases not matched to a gene. This CDR3 spans 15 amino acids.